The source of this T cell receptor beta chain is a study of blood T cell repertoires in COVID-19. As originally analysed: Scientists estimated how many nucleated cells there were by amplifying reference gene primers. Data came from immunoSEQ multiplex PCR; TCRdb stores just in-frame clones and leaves some out. That table furnishes V, J and clone size, whereas the DNA furnished D and trimming. The data hold around 300,000 clones, with about 90% observed a single time. Trimming took off 2 bases at V and 0 bases at J, with 8 bases between the two ends. The germline gives CDR1 MDHEN, CDR2 SYDVKM. The CDR3 extends over 16 amino acids.

This TCR derives from a man aged 18 to 29 with active or convalescent COVID-19. This sequence joins TRBV28 and TRBJ1-6; D gene ambiguous. Sequenced input: peripheral blood. The CDR3 DNA follows: TGTGCCAGCAGTTTAGGTCACATCTCCTATAATTCACCCCTCCACTTT. It encodes CASSLGHISYNSPLHF.